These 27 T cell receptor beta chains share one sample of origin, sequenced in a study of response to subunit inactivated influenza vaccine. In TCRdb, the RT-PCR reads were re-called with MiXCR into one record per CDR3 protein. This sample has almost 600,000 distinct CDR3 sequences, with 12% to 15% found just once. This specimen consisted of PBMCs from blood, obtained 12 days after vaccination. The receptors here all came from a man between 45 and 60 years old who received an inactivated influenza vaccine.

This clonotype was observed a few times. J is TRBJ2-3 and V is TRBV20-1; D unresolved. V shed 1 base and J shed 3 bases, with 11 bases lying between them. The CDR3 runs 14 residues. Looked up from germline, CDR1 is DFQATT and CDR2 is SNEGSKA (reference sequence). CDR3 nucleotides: TGCAGTGCTAGAGTGTGGAGCTTGACAGATACGCAGTATTTT. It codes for CSARVWSLTDTQYF.

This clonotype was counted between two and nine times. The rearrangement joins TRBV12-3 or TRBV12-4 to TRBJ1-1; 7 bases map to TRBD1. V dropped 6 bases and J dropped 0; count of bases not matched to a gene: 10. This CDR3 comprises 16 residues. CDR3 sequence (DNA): TGTGCCAGCAGCGAGACAGGGAGGTCCATGAACACTGAAGCTTTCTTT. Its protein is CASSETGRSMNTEAFF.

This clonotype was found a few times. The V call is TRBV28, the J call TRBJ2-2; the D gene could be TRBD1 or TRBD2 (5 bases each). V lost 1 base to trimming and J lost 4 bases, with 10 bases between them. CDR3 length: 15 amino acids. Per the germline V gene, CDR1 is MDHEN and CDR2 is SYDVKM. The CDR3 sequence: CASSLFQGPTGELFF. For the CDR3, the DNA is TGTGCCAGCAGTTTATTCCAGGGACCCACCGGGGAGCTGTTTTTT.

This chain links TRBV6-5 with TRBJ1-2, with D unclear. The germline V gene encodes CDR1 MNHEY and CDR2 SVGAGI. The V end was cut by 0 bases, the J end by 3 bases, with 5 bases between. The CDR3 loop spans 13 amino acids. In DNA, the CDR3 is TGTGCCAGCAGTTACTCGTCTCACTATGGCTACACCTTC. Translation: CASSYSSHYGYTF.

CDR3 bases: TGTGCCAGCACTAAAAGGCGGGGACAGGGGCCGCGCTCCTACGAGCAGTACTTC. This encodes CASTKRRGQGPRSYEQYF. This sequence joins TRBV28 and TRBJ2-7; 10 positions match TRBD1. Per germline, CDR1 MDHEN and CDR2 SYDVKM. Trimming took 7 bases from V and 0 from J; bases not matched to a gene: 15. CDR3 length equals 18 residues.

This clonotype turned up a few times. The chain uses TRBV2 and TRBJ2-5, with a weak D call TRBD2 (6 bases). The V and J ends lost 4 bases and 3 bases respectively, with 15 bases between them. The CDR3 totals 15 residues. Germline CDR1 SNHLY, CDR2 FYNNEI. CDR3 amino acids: CASSASGVLKETQYF. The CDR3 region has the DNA TGTGCCAGCAGTGCGTCGGGAGTACTTAAAGAGACCCAGTACTTC.

CDR3 amino acids: CASSKGPEITTQYF. CDR3 nucleotide sequence: TGTGCCAGCAGTAAAGGACCGGAGATTACTACCCAGTACTTC. The chain employs TRBV12-3 or TRBV12-4 and TRBJ2-5; unclear D gene. The CDR3 is made up of 14 amino acids. Trimming cost V 5 bases and J 8 bases, with 18 bases left between them.

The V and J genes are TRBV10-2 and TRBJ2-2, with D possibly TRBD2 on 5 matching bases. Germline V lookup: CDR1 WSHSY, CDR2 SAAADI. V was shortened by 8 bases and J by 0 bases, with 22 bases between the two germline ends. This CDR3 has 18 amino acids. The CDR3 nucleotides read TGCGCCAGCCGAACCCTTTTCCCAGCGGCCGCGAACACCGGGGAGCTGTTTTTT. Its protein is CASRTLFPAAANTGELFF.

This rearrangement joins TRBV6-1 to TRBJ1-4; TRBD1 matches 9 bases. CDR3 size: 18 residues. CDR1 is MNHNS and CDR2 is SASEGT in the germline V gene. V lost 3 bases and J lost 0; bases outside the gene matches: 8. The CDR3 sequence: CASSEQPGQGATNEKLFF. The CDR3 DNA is TGTGCCAGCAGTGAGCAACCGGGACAGGGCGCAACTAATGAAAAACTGTTTTTT.

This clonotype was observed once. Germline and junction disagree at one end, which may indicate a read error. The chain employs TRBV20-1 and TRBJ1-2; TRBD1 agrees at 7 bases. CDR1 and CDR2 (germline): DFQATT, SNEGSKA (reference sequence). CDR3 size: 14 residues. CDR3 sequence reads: CCARLSQGVSGYTF. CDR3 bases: TGCTGTGCTAGATTGTCGCAGGGGGTCTCGGGCTACACCTTC.

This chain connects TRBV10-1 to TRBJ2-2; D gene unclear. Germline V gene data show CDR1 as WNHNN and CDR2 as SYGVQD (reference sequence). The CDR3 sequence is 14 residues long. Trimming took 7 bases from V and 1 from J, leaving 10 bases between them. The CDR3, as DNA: TGCGCCAGCAAACTAAGACAGAACACCGGGGAGCTGTTTTTT. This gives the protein CASKLRQNTGELFF.

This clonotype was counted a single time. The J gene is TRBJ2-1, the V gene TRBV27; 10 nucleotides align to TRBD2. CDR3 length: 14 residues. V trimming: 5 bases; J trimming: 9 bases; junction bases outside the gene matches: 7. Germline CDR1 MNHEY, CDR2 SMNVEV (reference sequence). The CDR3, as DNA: TGTGCCAGCAGTGTCCTAGCGGGAGAGGTTGAGCAGTTCTTC. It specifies CASSVLAGEVEQFF.

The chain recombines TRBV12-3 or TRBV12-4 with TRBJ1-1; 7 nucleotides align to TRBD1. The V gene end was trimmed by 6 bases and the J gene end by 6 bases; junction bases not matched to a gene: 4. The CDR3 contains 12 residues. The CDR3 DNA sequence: TGTGCCAGCAGGCAGGGGGTGGCTGAAGCTTTCTTT. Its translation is CASRQGVAEAFF.

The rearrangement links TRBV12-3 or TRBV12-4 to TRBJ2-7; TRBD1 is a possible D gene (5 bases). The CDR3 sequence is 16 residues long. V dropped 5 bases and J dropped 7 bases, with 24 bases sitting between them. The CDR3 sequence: CASSAGHPLPSREQYF. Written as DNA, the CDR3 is TGTGCCAGCAGTGCAGGACACCCGTTACCCTCACGTGAGCAGTACTTC.

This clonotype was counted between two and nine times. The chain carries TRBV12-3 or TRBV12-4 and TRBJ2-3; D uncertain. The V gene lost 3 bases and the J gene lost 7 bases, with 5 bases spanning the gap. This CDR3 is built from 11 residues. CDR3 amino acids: CASSLANTQYF. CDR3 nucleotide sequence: TGTGCCAGCAGTTTGGCCAATACGCAGTATTTT.

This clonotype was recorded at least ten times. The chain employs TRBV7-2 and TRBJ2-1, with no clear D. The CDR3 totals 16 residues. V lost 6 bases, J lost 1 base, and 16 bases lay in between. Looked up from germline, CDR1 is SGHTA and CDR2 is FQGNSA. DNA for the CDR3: TGTGCCAGCAGTTTAATCGGCTTGGAATCCTACAATGAGCAGTTCTTC. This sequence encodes CASSLIGLESYNEQFF.

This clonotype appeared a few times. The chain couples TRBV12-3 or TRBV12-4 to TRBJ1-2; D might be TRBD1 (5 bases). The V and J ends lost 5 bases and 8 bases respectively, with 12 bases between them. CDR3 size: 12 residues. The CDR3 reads CASSGGRGGYTF. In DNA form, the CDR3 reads TGTGCCAGCAGTGGGGGTCGCGGGGGCTACACCTTC.

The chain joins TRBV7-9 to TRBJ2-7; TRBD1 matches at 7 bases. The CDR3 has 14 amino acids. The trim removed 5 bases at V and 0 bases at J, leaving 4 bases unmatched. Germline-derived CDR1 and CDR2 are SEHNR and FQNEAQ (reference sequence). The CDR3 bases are TGTGCCAGCAGCCAAGACAGGGCCTCCTACGAGCAGTACTTC. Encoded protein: CASSQDRASYEQYF.

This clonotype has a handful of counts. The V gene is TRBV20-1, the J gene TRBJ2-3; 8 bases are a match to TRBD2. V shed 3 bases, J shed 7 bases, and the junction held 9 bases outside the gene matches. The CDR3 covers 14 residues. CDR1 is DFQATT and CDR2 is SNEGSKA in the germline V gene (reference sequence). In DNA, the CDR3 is TGCAGTGCTAGTCCCGGGACTAGGTACAATACGCAGTATTTT. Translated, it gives CSASPGTRYNTQYF.

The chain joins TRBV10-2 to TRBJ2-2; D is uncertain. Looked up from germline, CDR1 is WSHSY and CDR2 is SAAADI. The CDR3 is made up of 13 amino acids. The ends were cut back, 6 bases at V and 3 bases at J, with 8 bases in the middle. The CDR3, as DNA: TGCGCCAGCAGCGATACTTACACCGGGGAGCTGTTTTTT. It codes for CASSDTYTGELFF.

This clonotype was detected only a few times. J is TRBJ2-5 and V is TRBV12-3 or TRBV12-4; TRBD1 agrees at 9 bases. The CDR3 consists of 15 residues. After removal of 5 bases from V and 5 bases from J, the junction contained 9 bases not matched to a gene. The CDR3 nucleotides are TGTGCCAGCAGTCCGGAGGGACAGGGTTGGGAGACCCAGTACTTC. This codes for CASSPEGQGWETQYF.

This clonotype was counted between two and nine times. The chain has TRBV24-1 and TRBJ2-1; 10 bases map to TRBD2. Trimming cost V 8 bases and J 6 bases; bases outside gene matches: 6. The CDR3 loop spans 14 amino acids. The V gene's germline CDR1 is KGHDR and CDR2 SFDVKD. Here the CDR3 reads CATMSGGASNEQFF. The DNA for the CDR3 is TGTGCCACCATGAGCGGGGGGGCATCCAATGAGCAGTTCTTC.

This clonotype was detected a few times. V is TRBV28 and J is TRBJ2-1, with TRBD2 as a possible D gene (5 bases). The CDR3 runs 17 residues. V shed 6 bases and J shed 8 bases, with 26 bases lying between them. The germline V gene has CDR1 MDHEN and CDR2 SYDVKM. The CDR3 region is CASRSSAGSGSIDEQFF. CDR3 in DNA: TGTGCCAGCAGATCATCCGCGGGTAGTGGGAGCATAGATGAGCAGTTCTTC.

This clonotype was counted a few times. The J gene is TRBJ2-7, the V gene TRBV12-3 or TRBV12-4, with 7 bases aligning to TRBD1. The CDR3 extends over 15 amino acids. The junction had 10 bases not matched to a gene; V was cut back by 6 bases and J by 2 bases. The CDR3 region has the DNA TGTGCCAGCAGGTTCGGGCAGGGGGTAGCCTACGAGCAGTACTTC. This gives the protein CASRFGQGVAYEQYF.

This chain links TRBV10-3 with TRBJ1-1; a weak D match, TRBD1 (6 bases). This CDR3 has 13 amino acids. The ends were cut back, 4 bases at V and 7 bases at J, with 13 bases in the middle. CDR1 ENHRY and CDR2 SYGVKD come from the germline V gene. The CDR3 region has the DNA TGTGCCATCAGTGGGACAGCCGGAAGTGAAGCTTTCTTT. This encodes CAISGTAGSEAFF.

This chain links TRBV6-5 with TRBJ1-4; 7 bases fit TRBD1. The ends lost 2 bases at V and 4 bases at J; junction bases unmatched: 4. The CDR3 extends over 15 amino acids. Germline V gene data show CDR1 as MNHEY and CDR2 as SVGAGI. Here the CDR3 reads CASSYPTGCNEKLFF. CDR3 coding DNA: TGTGCCAGCAGTTACCCGACAGGGTGTAATGAAAAACTGTTTTTT.

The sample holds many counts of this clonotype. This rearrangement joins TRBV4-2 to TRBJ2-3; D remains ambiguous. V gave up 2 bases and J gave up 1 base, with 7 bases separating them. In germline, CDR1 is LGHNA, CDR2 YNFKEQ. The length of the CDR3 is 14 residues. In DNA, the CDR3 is TGTGCCAGCAGCCAACGTAGGGGCACAGATACGCAGTATTTT. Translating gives CASSQRRGTDTQYF.